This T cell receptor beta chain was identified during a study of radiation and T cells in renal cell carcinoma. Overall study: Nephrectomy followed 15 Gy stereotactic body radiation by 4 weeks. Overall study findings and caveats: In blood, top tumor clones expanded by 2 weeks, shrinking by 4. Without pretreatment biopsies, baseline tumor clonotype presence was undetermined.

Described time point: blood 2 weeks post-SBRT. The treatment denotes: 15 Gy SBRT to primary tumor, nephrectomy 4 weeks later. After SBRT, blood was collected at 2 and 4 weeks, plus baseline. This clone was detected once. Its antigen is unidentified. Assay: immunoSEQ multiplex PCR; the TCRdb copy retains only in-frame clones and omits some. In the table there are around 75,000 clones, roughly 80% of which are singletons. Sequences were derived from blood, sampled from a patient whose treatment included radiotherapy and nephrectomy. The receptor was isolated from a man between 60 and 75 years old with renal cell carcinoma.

The CDR3 sequence: CASSPRAGGGQETQYF. As DNA, the CDR3 is TGTGCCAGCTCACCACGGGCGGGAGGAGGTCAAGAGACCCAGTACTTC. The chain uses TRBV18 and TRBJ2-5; 8 positions agree with TRBD2. V lost 1 base, J lost 2 bases, and 6 bases stayed unmatched. Per the germline V gene, CDR1 is KGHSH and CDR2 is LQKENI. The CDR3 has 16 residues.